The next 26 T cell receptor beta chains were all read from a single sample in a study of response to subunit inactivated influenza vaccine (dated by TCRdb to between 2017 and 2018). Library construction relied on RT-PCR. The sequencing machine was an Illumina HiSeq 2500. TCRdb reran the public reads through fastp at Q25 and MiXCR, keeping productive beta chains. A single entry per CDR3 protein holds the most common genes and DNA from its merged rows. The sample table holds approximately 300,000 distinct CDR3 sequences, of which about 20% were seen once. The ten largest clones add up to approximately 10% of the sample. This specimen consisted of PBMCs from blood, obtained less than 22 months after vaccination. The receptors shown here come from a man between 45 and 75 years old who received an inactivated influenza vaccine. Donor details come from another sample of the same person, matched by shared clones.

The chain uses TRBV20-1 and TRBJ1-1; D remains ambiguous. The CDR3 extends over 12 amino acids. Germline assignment: CDR1 DFQATT and CDR2 SNEGSKA (reference sequence). Trimming pared 5 bases from V and 0 bases from J, leaving 7 bases between. The CDR3 DNA sequence: TGCAGTGCTGAACCGATGAACACTGAAGCTTTCTTT. Protein product: CSAEPMNTEAFF.

This sequence joins TRBV7-2 and TRBJ2-7; 9 bases are shared with TRBD1. Germline loops: CDR1 SGHTA, CDR2 FQGNSA. This CDR3 is built from 16 residues. J gave up 4 bases and V 5 bases, and 12 bases lay outside the gene matches. DNA of the CDR3: TGTGCCAGCAGCCCCGGGACAGGGATACGACAATACGAGCAGTACTTC. Protein product: CASSPGTGIRQYEQYF.

The chain carries TRBV15 and TRBJ2-3; the D is unclear. This CDR3 spans 16 amino acids. Trimming took off 3 bases at V and 3 bases at J, with 16 bases between the two ends. Germline lookup yields CDR1 LNHNV and CDR2 YYDKDF (reference sequence). The CDR3 coding sequence is TGTGCCACCAGCAGTCCAGCAGCGTTGACGACAGATACGCAGTATTTT. Translating gives CATSSPAALTTDTQYF. Full variable domain (rest looked up from reference TRBV15 and TRBJ2-3): DAMVIQNPRYQVTQFGKPVTLSCSQTLNHNVMYWYQQKSSQAPKLLFHYYDKDFNNEADTPDNFQSRRPNTSFCFLDIRSPGLGDTAMYLCATSSPAALTTDTQYFGPGTRLTVL.

This clonotype was observed a handful of times. The chain links TRBV11-2 to TRBJ2-3; weak D call: TRBD1 (5 bases). V was shortened by 1 base and J by 2 bases, with 22 bases between the two germline ends. Per the germline V gene, CDR1 is SGHAT and CDR2 is FQNNGV. The CDR3 contains 19 residues. The CDR3 DNA reads as TGTGCCAGCAGCTTAGGCCCCCGTTCAGGGCCATCCACCACAGATACGCAGTATTTT. This gives the protein CASSLGPRSGPSTTDTQYF.

The chain uses TRBV5-1 and TRBJ2-7; D is undetermined. Germline values: CDR1 SGHRS, CDR2 YFSETQ. The CDR3 has 16 amino acids. The V and J ends lost 0 bases and 2 bases respectively, with 15 bases between them. The CDR3 coding sequence is TGCGCCAGCAGCTTGGATACCCGCATAACTACCTACGAGCAGTACTTC. Translated, it gives CASSLDTRITTYEQYF.

V and J are TRBV7-2 and TRBJ2-5; 7 positions match TRBD1. Germline V gene lookup returns CDR1 SGHTA and CDR2 FQGNSA. The CDR3 covers 16 residues. Trimming at V came to 1 base and at J to 1 base, leaving 6 bases not matched to a gene. CDR3 DNA: TGTGCCAGCAGCTTAGGGGGGACAGATGCCCAAGAGACCCAGTACTTC. As protein: CASSLGGTDAQETQYF.

The genes are TRBV3-1 and TRBJ2-7; no definite D call. This CDR3 spans 11 amino acids. Germline V CDR1 and CDR2: LGHDT, YNNKEL (reference sequence). The V gene lost 3 bases and the J gene lost 4 bases, with 4 bases spanning the gap. The CDR3 here is CASSHGYEQYF. DNA for the CDR3: TGTGCCAGCAGCCATGGTTACGAGCAGTACTTC.

This chain links TRBV20-1 with TRBJ1-2, with D tentatively TRBD1 (5 bases). From germline, CDR1 is DFQATT and CDR2 SNEGSKA (reference sequence). V lost 3 bases and J 5 bases, leaving 16 bases between the germline ends. The CDR3 is 14 amino acids. The CDR3: CSARPPGLLYGYTF. The CDR3 DNA sequence: TGCAGTGCTAGGCCGCCGGGACTCCTGTATGGCTACACCTTC.

This clonotype was detected only a few times. The chain recombines TRBV5-1 with TRBJ2-7, with 9 bases matching TRBD1. V dropped 4 bases and J dropped 5; count of bases not matched to a gene: 13. There are 16 residues in the CDR3. CDR1 SGHRS and CDR2 YFSETQ come from the germline V gene. The CDR3 coding sequence is TGCGCCAGCAGCCTAAAACCGGGACAGGGTCCACACGAGCAGTACTTC. It is translated as CASSLKPGQGPHEQYF.

At least ten counts were recorded for this clonotype. The chain couples TRBV7-8 to TRBJ1-5, with 8 bases that match TRBD1. The trim removed 5 bases at V and 8 bases at J, leaving 8 bases unmatched. This CDR3 is 14 amino acids long. The germline gives CDR1 SGHVS, CDR2 FQNEAQ. The CDR3 DNA follows: TGTGCCAGCAGCGTAACCAGGGGGCAGGAGCCCCAGCATTTT. This gives the protein CASSVTRGQEPQHF.

The rearrangement joins TRBV10-1 to TRBJ2-6, with D possibly matching TRBD1 (6 bases). The CDR3 is 14 residues long. The germline V gene has CDR1 WNHNN and CDR2 SYGVQD (reference sequence). Trimming took 2 bases from V and 5 from J, leaving 7 bases between them. As DNA, the CDR3 is TGCGCCAGCAGTGAGACAGGGAGGGCCAACGTCCTGACTTTC. Amino acid sequence: CASSETGRANVLTF.

This clonotype has ten or more counts. This CDR3 reads CASSLTTDDGYTF. Written as DNA, the CDR3 is TGCGCCAGCAGCTTGACTACGGACGATGGCTACACCTTC. The rearrangement uses TRBV5-1 and TRBJ1-2; D not resolved. The length of the CDR3 is 13 residues. The ends were cut back, 1 base at V and 6 bases at J, with 10 bases in the middle. Germline-derived CDR1 and CDR2 are SGHRS and YFSETQ.

This clonotype was seen many times. The chain is built from TRBV28 and TRBJ1-1, with TRBD1 matching over 7 bases. The CDR3 extends over 13 amino acids. The germline V gene has CDR1 MDHEN and CDR2 SYDVKM. Trimming removed 7 bases from V and 4 bases from J; junction bases left unmatched: 6. CDR3 in DNA: TGTGCCAGCACTCCACAGGGGTCCACTGAAGCTTTCTTT. Translating gives CASTPQGSTEAFF.

This sequence joins TRBV10-3 and TRBJ2-1; 10 nucleotides align to TRBD1. The germline CDR1 and CDR2 sequences are ENHRY and SYGVKD. CDR3 length equals 13 residues. The ends lost 11 bases at V and 3 bases at J; junction bases unmatched: 4. DNA for the CDR3: TGTGCCGCTCGGGACAGGGGCTACAATGAGCAGTTCTTC. Translating it yields CAARDRGYNEQFF.

The V call is TRBV4-1, the J call TRBJ2-7; 9 bases fit TRBD1. Unmatched junction bases numbered 7, after V lost 0 bases and J lost 1 base. This CDR3 is built from 17 residues. The germline V gene has CDR1 MGHRA and CDR2 YSYEKL. CDR3 protein: CASSQEQSGTGSYEQYF. The CDR3 DNA reads TGCGCCAGCAGCCAAGAACAATCCGGGACAGGGTCCTACGAGCAGTACTTC.

This clonotype was seen more than once but under ten times. V gene TRBV7-6 combines with J gene TRBJ2-3, with D tentatively TRBD2 (6 bases). V was trimmed by 6 bases and J by 0 bases, leaving 13 bases between them. The CDR3 sequence is 15 residues long. Germline V lookup: CDR1 SGHVS, CDR2 FNYEAQ. In DNA form, the CDR3 reads TGTGCCAGCAGTATTAGCGGAGCGAGCACAGATACGCAGTATTTT. It specifies CASSISGASTDTQYF.

This clonotype was detected a few times. The chain combines TRBV12-3 or TRBV12-4 with TRBJ1-3; D is undetermined. V shed 0 bases and J shed 7 bases, with 7 bases lying between them. CDR3 length: 13 residues. The CDR3 spells CASSLAIGNTIYF. The CDR3 DNA is TGTGCCAGCAGTTTAGCGATTGGTAACACCATATATTTT.

V gene TRBV12-3 or TRBV12-4 combines with J gene TRBJ1-1; possibly TRBD1 for D (6 bases). Trimming removed 5 bases at V and 1 base at J, with 20 bases between. The CDR3 runs to 17 residues. The CDR3 DNA reads TGTGCCAGCAGTCTCAATAAAGGGGGAACTTCGAACACTGAAGCTTTCTTT. Protein product: CASSLNKGGTSNTEAFF.

This clonotype occurred many times. This rearrangement joins TRBV10-3 to TRBJ1-5; 8 nucleotides match TRBD1. J lost 3 bases, V lost 4 bases, and 2 bases had no gene match. The CDR3 contains 14 residues. The germline V gene encodes CDR1 ENHRY and CDR2 SYGVKD. CDR3 bases: TGTGCCATCAGTGCGGACAGGGACAATCAGCCCCAGCATTTT. This sequence encodes CAISADRDNQPQHF.

For this clonotype: The CDR3 carries no conserved terminal phenylalanine or tryptophan, so it likely arises from a read error. This chain links TRBV10-3 with TRBJ2-2; 9 bases agree with TRBD1. The germline gives CDR1 ENHRY, CDR2 SYGVKD. Trimming removed 9 bases from V and 7 bases from J; junction bases left unmatched: 3. The CDR3 sequence is 12 residues long. The CDR3 loop is CAMGQGGGELFC. The CDR3 nucleotides read TGTGCCATGGGACAGGGTGGCGGGGAGCTGTTTTGT.

This clonotype appeared many times. CDR3 in amino acids: CASTLGGPQHF. CDR3 DNA: TGTGCCAGCACCTTAGGAGGGCCCCAGCATTTT. The chain uses TRBV12-3 or TRBV12-4 and TRBJ1-5; D not resolved. CDR3 length: 11 residues. V lost 7 bases to trimming and J lost 9 bases, with 10 bases between them.

This clonotype has only a few counts. The rearrangement links TRBV4-3 to TRBJ2-5; D assignment may be TRBD1 or TRBD2 (5 bases each). The ends were cut back, 0 bases at V and 3 bases at J, with 14 bases in the middle. There are 16 residues in the CDR3. Germline CDR1 reads LGHNA; CDR2 reads YSLEER. The CDR3 DNA follows: TGCGCCAGCAGCCAAGAGCTTCGGGACGGTGAAGAGACCCAGTACTTC. Translating gives CASSQELRDGEETQYF.

The V gene is TRBV5-1, the J gene TRBJ2-1, with D perhaps assigned TRBD1 or TRBD2 (5 bases each). Germline CDR1 and CDR2: SGHRS and YFSETQ. This CDR3 comprises 13 residues. The germline V and J ends were trimmed by 0 bases and 8 bases, with 9 bases remaining between them. This chain's CDR3 is CASSLVGGHEQFF. The CDR3 DNA sequence: TGCGCCAGCAGCTTGGTTGGGGGTCATGAGCAGTTCTTC.

This chain links TRBV15 with TRBJ2-7; 9 bases line up with TRBD2. Germline CDR1 reads LNHNV; CDR2 reads YYDKDF (reference sequence). There are 15 residues in the CDR3. With 1 base clipped from V and 5 bases from J, the junction kept 6 bases outside the gene matches. Here the CDR3 reads CATSRGAGGAHEQYF. CDR3 DNA sequence: TGTGCCACCAGCAGAGGGGCGGGAGGGGCCCACGAGCAGTACTTC. The full variable domain, in which reference TRBV15 and TRBJ2-7 provide the parts outside the CDR3, is DAMVIQNPRYQVTQFGKPVTLSCSQTLNHNVMYWYQQKSSQAPKLLFHYYDKDFNNEADTPDNFQSRRPNTSFCFLDIRSPGLGDTAMYLCATSRGAGGAHEQYFGPGTRLTVT.

This clonotype was recorded a few times. The chain recombines TRBV4-1 with TRBJ1-1; TRBD1 is a possible D gene (6 bases). V lost 6 bases and J lost 1, with 9 bases in between. Germline values: CDR1 MGHRA, CDR2 YSYEKL. The CDR3 is made up of 13 amino acids. CDR3 loop: CASRGHQNTEAFF. CDR3 nucleotide sequence: TGCGCCAGCAGGGGACACCAGAACACTGAAGCTTTCTTT.

This chain links TRBV4-2 with TRBJ2-3, with TRBD2 matching over 13 bases. The CDR3 runs to 17 residues. V dropped 4 bases and J dropped 3; count of bases not matched to a gene: 7. Per germline, CDR1 LGHNA and CDR2 YNFKEQ. The CDR3 DNA reads as TGTGCCAGCAGCCTACTAGCGGGGGGGGGTTGGACAGATACGCAGTATTTT. Its translation is CASSLLAGGGWTDTQYF.